Listed below are T cell receptor beta chains from one sample, sequenced in a study of blood T cells in healthy people across ages. From the 5' RACE reads, TCRdb called clonotypes with MiXCR, one entry per CDR3 protein. Of 920,000 or so distinct CDR3 sequences listed, 40% to 45% are singletons. Sequenced input: blood. These receptors were obtained from a woman aged 60 to 75 in good health. Both conserved end residues are part of each CDR3. The order of the fields is D gene, J gene, V gene, clone size, CDR3 DNA, CDR3 protein. D genes are given only for firm matches. Some rows mark clone size as missing; the rest say once, few, many or name a class of expanded clone.

TRBD2 | TRBJ2-7 | TRBV27 | - | TGTGCCAGCAGTGTTAGCGGGAGTGGGTCGGGAGAGCAGTACTTC | CASSVSGSGSGEQYF
- | TRBJ2-3 | TRBV20-1 | - | TGCAGTGCTACCGTCGGCGTCCGATCTTCGCAGTATTTT | CSATVGVRSSQYF
TRBD2 | TRBJ2-1 | TRBV20-1 | few | TGCAGTGCTAGAGTAGCTAGCGGGAGGGTTGGGGCCAACAATGAGCAGTTCTTC | CSARVASGRVGANNEQFF
- | TRBJ2-3 | TRBV7-6 | - | TGTGCCAGCAGCTTAGTTCAAGGGGGGACAGCCACGGGATCCGATACGCAGTATTTT | CASSLVQGGTATGSDTQYF
TRBD2 | TRBJ2-5 | TRBV2 | - | TGTGCCAGCAGAAATCTCCGTGGGACTAGCGGGCATGAGACCCAGTACTTC | CASRNLRGTSGHETQYF
TRBD2 | TRBJ2-1 | TRBV14 | few | TGTGCCAGCAGCCAGGGCGGGAGATGGATCGATGAGCAGTTCTTC | CASSQGGRWIDEQFF
- | TRBJ1-6 | TRBV7-2 | - | TGTGCCAGCAGCTTCCCTGAGAGCCGAGCCCCGAATTCACCCCCCCACTTT | CASSFPESRAPNSPPHF
- | TRBJ1-4 | TRBV23-1 | - | TGCGCCAGCAGACACCGGGAAAAGAATGAAAAACTGTTTTTT | CASRHREKNEKLFF
TRBD1 | TRBJ2-7 | TRBV3-1 | - | TGTGCCAGCAGCCAAGTGGGACAGGGTAGCCACGAGCAGTACTTC | CASSQVGQGSHEQYF
- | TRBJ2-6 | TRBV9 | - | TGTGCCAGCGGTGAGGGGGGCGCGGGGGCCAACGTCCTGACTTTC | CASGEGGAGANVLTF
- | TRBJ2-1 | TRBV2 | - | TGTGCCAGCAGTTTCGACCGACAGGCTTACAATGAGCAGTTCTTC | CASSFDRQAYNEQFF
- | TRBJ2-1 | TRBV2 | - | TGTGCCAGCAACCTAGGGACTTCGGCGGAGCAGTTCTTC | CASNLGTSAEQFF
TRBD1 | TRBJ1-4 | TRBV6-5 | - | TGTGCCAGCAGTTACACAGATACAGGGGAAACCGACGTTAGGGAAAAACTGTTTTTT | CASSYTDTGETDVREKLFF
TRBD2 | TRBJ2-3 | TRBV4-2 | - | TGTGCCAGCAGCGAAGACTCCGGGACTAGCGGGAGGGCCGGCACAGATACGCAGTATTTT | CASSEDSGTSGRAGTDTQYF
TRBD2 | TRBJ2-1 | TRBV30 | - | TGTGCCTGGAGTGATGAACTAGCGGGACGGGGTGAGCAGTTCTTC | CAWSDELAGRGEQFF
- | TRBJ2-7 | TRBV20-1 | few | TGCAGTGCTAGCCCGCGGGACCGAAGCTACGAGCAGTACTTC | CSASPRDRSYEQYF
TRBD2 | TRBJ2-1 | TRBV6-6 | - | TGTGCCAGCAGTTACGGGCTAGCGGGTAGGGCCTACAATGAGCAGTTCTTC | CASSYGLAGRAYNEQFF
- | TRBJ2-7 | TRBV2 | - | TGTGCCAGCGGACTTGGTGACTACGAGCAGTACTTC | CASGLGDYEQYF
- | TRBJ2-5 | TRBV5-1 | - | TGCGCCAGCAGCTTGCCTACCACGGAGACCCAGTACTTC | CASSLPTTETQYF
TRBD1 | TRBJ2-4 | TRBV12-3/TRBV12-4 | - | TGTGCCAGCAGACGCAACAGGGGGCTGACCAAAAACATTCAGTACTTC | CASRRNRGLTKNIQYF
- | TRBJ2-5 | TRBV10-3 | few | TGTGCCATCAGTGACCCAGGGGCGGCAGAGACCCAGTACTTC | CAISDPGAAETQYF
- | TRBJ1-5 | TRBV12-3/TRBV12-4 | - | TGTGCCAGCAGTTTATCAGGGGACAATCAGCCCCAGCATTTT | CASSLSGDNQPQHF
- | TRBJ2-7 | TRBV6-2/TRBV6-3 | - | TGTGCCAGCAGTGAGAGGGGCGTTGCCCTGAGGATGGGCGAGCAGTACTTC | CASSERGVALRMGEQYF
- | TRBJ2-7 | TRBV20-1 | - | TGCAGTGCTCCATACAGGGCTAGAGAAAACTACGAGCAGTACTTC | CSAPYRARENYEQYF
TRBD1 | TRBJ2-7 | TRBV10-3 | few | TGTGCCATCAGTGAGTCGCGAATAGACAGGGGGCTATACGAGCAGTACTTC | CAISESRIDRGLYEQYF